This TCR beta chain appears in the sequencing data of a study of cytomegalovirus exposure and HLA in healthy donors. The overall study: Roughly 179 million T cells yielded approximately 100 million unique TCR beta sequences, as an earlier analysis found. Regarding the study as a whole: Among immune exposure information, only CMV serostatus was available. Earlier findings revealed that most TCR beta V segments proved productive either about 87% or about 30% of the time.

With 60 Vbeta and 13 Jbeta primers, the PCR was carried out. The table came from immunoSEQ multiplex PCR; TCRdb's copy has only in-frame clones and leaves some out. The table includes around 94,000 clones, roughly three quarters detected once. Of note for this clone: The antigen is undetermined.

V was pared by 0 bases and J by 7 bases, with 10 bases of the junction left unmatched. Looked up from germline, CDR1 is LGHNT and CDR2 is FRNRAP. This CDR3 has 18 residues. The chain employs TRBV12-5 and TRBJ2-5; 14 bases are a match to TRBD2. The sequenced sample consisted of PBMCs. The TCR sequence derives from a male donor in good health and CMV-seropositive. The CDR3 DNA reads TGTGCTAGTGGTTTGGTACAGGGGACTAGCGGGAGAGGAGGGACCCAGTACTTC. Its translation: CASGLVQGTSGRGGTQYF.